These 16 T cell receptor beta chains share one sample of origin, sequenced in a study of identical twins. TCRdb re-called the 5' RACE reads with MiXCR, one entry per CDR3 protein. The sample carries hundreds of thousands of distinct CDR3 sequences, 20% to 25% recorded once. These records were also assigned to another study, of T cells expressing NK-cell markers.

The specimen sequenced was CD4+ T cells sorted from blood. These receptors came from a woman aged 18-30 years in good health.

This clonotype was detected a few times. The V and J genes are TRBV18 and TRBJ2-3; possible D gene TRBD2, 5 bases. There are 15 residues in the CDR3. Germline assignment: CDR1 KGHSH and CDR2 LQKENI. The V end was cut by 4 bases, the J end by 1 base, with 12 bases between. The CDR3 nucleotides are TGTGCCAGCTCACTATATGAGGGTGGCACAGATACGCAGTATTTT. Translating gives CASSLYEGGTDTQYF.

Ten or more counts support this clonotype. V and J are TRBV12-3 or TRBV12-4 and TRBJ1-5; tentative D call: TRBD1 (6 bases). With 5 bases removed from V and 7 bases from J, the gap between germline ends came to 12 bases. The CDR3 covers 13 residues. CDR3 amino acids: CASSQGGSQPQHF. Written as DNA, the CDR3 is TGTGCCAGCAGTCAAGGGGGAAGCCAGCCCCAGCATTTT.

On this clonotype: Compared with germline, one end of the junction differs, possibly owing to a read error. V gene TRBV7-7 combines with J gene TRBJ1-6; D possibly corresponds to TRBD1 (5 bases). The CDR3 contains 14 residues. The V gene's germline CDR1 is SSHAT and CDR2 FNYEAQ (reference sequence). CDR3 nucleotides: TGTGCTAGCAGCCCAGGGTATCGGAATTCACCCCTCCACTTT. Translated, it gives CASSPGYRNSPLHF. The variable domain in full, with the rest retrieved from reference TRBV7-7 and TRBJ1-6, is GAGVSQSPRYKVTKRGQDVTLRCDPISSHATLYWYQQALGQGPEFLTYFNYEAQPDKSGLPSDRFSAERPEGSISTLTIQRTEQRDSAMYRCASSPGYRNSPLHFGNGTRLTVT.

The chain uses TRBV9 and TRBJ2-1; 11 bases agree with TRBD2. Germline CDR1 and CDR2: SGDLS and YYNGEE. With 6 bases clipped from V and 6 bases from J, the junction kept 8 bases outside the gene matches. The CDR3 runs 15 residues. The CDR3 nucleotides are TGTGCCAGCACCGTGGGTAGCGGGGGGGTCAATGAGCAGTTCTTC. This gives the protein CASTVGSGGVNEQFF. The full variable domain, its missing parts supplied by reference TRBV9 and TRBJ2-1, is DSGVTQTPKHLITATGQRVTLRCSPRSGDLSVYWYQQSLDQGLQFLIQYYNGEERAKGNILERFSAQQFPDLHSELNLSSLELGDSALYFCASTVGSGGVNEQFFGPGTRLTVL.

This clonotype turned up a few times. The chain is built from TRBV10-1 and TRBJ2-3; 13 nucleotides align to TRBD2. Germline V lookup: CDR1 WNHNN, CDR2 SYGVQD (reference sequence). The CDR3 spans 18 residues. V dropped 6 bases and J dropped 2; count of bases not matched to a gene: 11. The CDR3 DNA sequence: TGCGCCAGCAGCCGCGGACTAGCGGGAGAAGGGGCCACAGATACGCAGTATTTT. Protein: CASSRGLAGEGATDTQYF.

J is TRBJ1-1 and V is TRBV11-2; possible D gene TRBD1, 5 bases. V was trimmed by 3 bases and J by 5 bases, leaving 13 bases between them. Germline V gives CDR1 SGHAT, CDR2 FQNNGV. The CDR3 loop spans 14 amino acids. CDR3 amino acids: CASSFQPGGTEAFF. The CDR3 DNA follows: TGTGCCAGCAGCTTTCAGCCGGGGGGGACTGAAGCTTTCTTT.

In its sample, this clonotype was seen a few times. V and J are TRBV20-1 and TRBJ2-1, with 7 bases identical to TRBD1. The germline V gene has CDR1 DFQATT and CDR2 SNEGSKA (reference sequence). V was pared by 6 bases and J by 1 base, with 6 bases of the junction left unmatched. There are 14 residues in the CDR3. The DNA of the CDR3 is TGCAGTGCAGAGGACAGGAGATCCTACAATGAGCAGTTCTTC. This encodes CSAEDRRSYNEQFF.

The chain employs TRBV7-3 and TRBJ2-7, with D possibly TRBD1 on 6 matching bases. The CDR3 loop spans 13 amino acids. Looked up from germline, CDR1 is SGHTA and CDR2 is FQGTGA. V was clipped by 5 bases and J by 5 bases, with 13 bases between them. The CDR3 sequence is CASSLDRYHEQYF. CDR3 nucleotide sequence: TGTGCCAGCAGCCTCGACAGGTACCACGAGCAGTACTTC.

This rearrangement joins TRBV6-1 to TRBJ2-7; 7 bases align to TRBD2. The CDR3 runs 15 residues. The germline V gene has CDR1 MNHNS and CDR2 SASEGT. Unmatched junction bases numbered 8, after V lost 6 bases and J lost 0 bases. The CDR3 DNA is TGTGCCAGCAGCGACCTAGCGGAAAGCTCCTACGAGCAGTACTTC. Translation: CASSDLAESSYEQYF.

A few counts support this clonotype. The chain has TRBV27 and TRBJ2-1; 10 bases fit TRBD2. Per the germline V gene, CDR1 is MNHEY and CDR2 is SMNVEV (reference sequence). V shed 7 bases and J 8 bases; nucleotides not matched to a gene: 14. The CDR3 runs to 16 residues. The CDR3 spells CASNPFLAGAGDEQFF. CDR3 DNA sequence: TGTGCCAGCAACCCCTTCCTAGCGGGAGCAGGCGATGAGCAGTTCTTC.

The V call is TRBV7-2, the J call TRBJ2-3, with TRBD2 matching 12 bases. In germline, CDR1 is SGHTA, CDR2 FQGNSA. V lost 3 bases to trimming and J lost 4 bases; unmatched junction nucleotides: 8. CDR3 length: 17 amino acids. The CDR3 sequence: CASSLGASGRAADTQYF. CDR3 DNA sequence: TGTGCCAGCAGCTTGGGGGCTAGCGGGAGGGCCGCAGATACGCAGTATTTT.

V and J are TRBV20-1 and TRBJ2-1, with 8 bases identical to TRBD2. The CDR3 is 14 amino acids. V shed 3 bases, J shed 2 bases, and the junction held 3 bases outside the gene matches. CDR1 and CDR2 (germline): DFQATT, SNEGSKA (reference sequence). The CDR3 DNA reads as TGCAGTGCTAGGCGGGAGGCCACCTACAATGAGCAGTTCTTC. It is translated as CSARREATYNEQFF.

This clonotype showed up just a few times. The gene calls are TRBV4-3 and TRBJ2-7, with D uncertain. Germline V gene lookup returns CDR1 LGHNA and CDR2 YSLEER. V lost 1 base and J 2 bases, leaving 18 bases between the germline ends. The CDR3 sequence is 17 residues long. CDR3 bases: TGCGCCAGCAGCCAAGTTTTTAGCCGAAATCAGCCCTACGAGCAGTACTTC. It yields the protein CASSQVFSRNQPYEQYF.

In this sample, this clonotype turned up a few times. CDR3 residues: CASSYTPQSSYNEQFF. The CDR3 DNA is TGTGCCAGCAGTTACACCCCCCAGAGCTCCTACAATGAGCAGTTCTTC. The gene calls are TRBV6-5 and TRBJ2-1; D gene unclear. The CDR3 consists of 16 residues. Trimming shortened V by 2 bases and J by 0 bases, and 11 bases separated the two germline ends. CDR1 and CDR2 (germline): MNHEY, SVGAGI.

The chain joins TRBV4-3 to TRBJ2-5, with D possibly TRBD2 on 5 matching bases. CDR1 is LGHNA, CDR2 YSLEER, per germline. This CDR3 has 15 residues. Trimming removed 0 bases at V and 5 bases at J, with 13 bases between. The CDR3 coding sequence is TGCGCCAGCAGCCAAGAAGTTGCTAGCTTGGAGACCCAGTACTTC. It yields the protein CASSQEVASLETQYF.

The chain combines TRBV5-1 with TRBJ2-2; TRBD1 matches 9 bases. Germline loops: CDR1 SGHRS, CDR2 YFSETQ. V shed 6 bases and J 1 base; nucleotides not matched to a gene: 7. This CDR3 region has 16 residues. The CDR3 loop reads CASTPPGQGNTGELFF. The CDR3 DNA is TGCGCCAGCACCCCACCGGGACAGGGGAACACCGGGGAGCTGTTTTTT.